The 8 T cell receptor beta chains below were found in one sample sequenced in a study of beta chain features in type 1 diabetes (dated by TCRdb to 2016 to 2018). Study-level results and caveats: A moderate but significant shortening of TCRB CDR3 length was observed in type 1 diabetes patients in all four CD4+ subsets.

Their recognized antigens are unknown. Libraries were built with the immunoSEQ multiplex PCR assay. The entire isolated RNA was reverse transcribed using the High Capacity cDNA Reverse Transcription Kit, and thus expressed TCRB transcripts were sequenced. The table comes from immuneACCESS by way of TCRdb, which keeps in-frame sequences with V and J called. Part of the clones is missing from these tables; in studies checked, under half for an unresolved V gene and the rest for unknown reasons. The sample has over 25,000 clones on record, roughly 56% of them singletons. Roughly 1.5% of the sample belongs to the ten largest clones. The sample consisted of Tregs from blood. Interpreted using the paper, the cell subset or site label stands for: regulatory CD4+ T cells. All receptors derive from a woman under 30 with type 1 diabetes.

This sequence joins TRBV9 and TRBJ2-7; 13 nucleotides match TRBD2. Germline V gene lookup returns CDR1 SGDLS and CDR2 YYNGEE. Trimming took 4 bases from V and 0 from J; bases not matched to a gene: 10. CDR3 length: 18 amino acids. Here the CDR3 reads CASSPTTSGRTSSYEQYF. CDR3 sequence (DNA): TGTGCCAGCAGCCCCACGACTAGCGGGAGGACCAGCTCCTACGAGCAGTACTTC.

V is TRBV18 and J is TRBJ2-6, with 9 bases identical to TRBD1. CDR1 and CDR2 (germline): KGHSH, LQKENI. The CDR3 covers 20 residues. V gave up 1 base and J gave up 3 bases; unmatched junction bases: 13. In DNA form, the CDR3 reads TGTGCCAGCTCACCACGGGGACAGGGCTCCTTAGGTGGTGGGGCCAACGTCCTGACTTTC. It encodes CASSPRGQGSLGGGANVLTF.

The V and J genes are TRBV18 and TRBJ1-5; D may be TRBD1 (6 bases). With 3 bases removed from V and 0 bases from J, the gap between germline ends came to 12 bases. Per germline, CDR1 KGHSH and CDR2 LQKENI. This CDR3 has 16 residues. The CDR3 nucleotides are TGTGCCAGCTCACCTCGACAGGTGGATAGCAATCAGCCCCAGCATTTT. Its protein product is CASSPRQVDSNQPQHF.

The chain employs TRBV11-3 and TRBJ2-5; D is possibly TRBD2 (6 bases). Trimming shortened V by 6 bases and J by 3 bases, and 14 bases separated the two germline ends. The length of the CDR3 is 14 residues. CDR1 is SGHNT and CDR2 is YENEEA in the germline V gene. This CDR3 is CASSITGGKETQYF. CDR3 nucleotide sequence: TGTGCCAGCAGTATCACCGGGGGAAAAGAGACCCAGTACTTC. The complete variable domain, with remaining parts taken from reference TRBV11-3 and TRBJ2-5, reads EAGVVQSPRYKIIEKKQPVAFWCNPISGHNTLYWYLQNLGQGPELLIRYENEEAVDDSQLPKDRFSAERLKGVDSTLKIQPAELGDSAVYLCASSITGGKETQYFGPGTRLLVL.

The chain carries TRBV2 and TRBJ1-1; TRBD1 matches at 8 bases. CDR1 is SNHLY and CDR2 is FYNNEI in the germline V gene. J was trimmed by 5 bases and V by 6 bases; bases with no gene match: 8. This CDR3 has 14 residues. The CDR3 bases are TGTGCCAGCAGGAATCAGGGGGCCGGGACTGAAGCTTTCTTT. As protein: CASRNQGAGTEAFF.

For the CDR3, the DNA is TGTGCCAGCTCACCATTGGCGCAGGGGGCAGGGGAGCAGTACTTC. Its protein is CASSPLAQGAGEQYF. The V and J genes are TRBV18 and TRBJ2-7; TRBD1 aligns across 8 bases. The CDR3 runs 15 residues. Germline CDR1 is KGHSH and CDR2 is LQKENI. With 2 bases clipped from V and 7 bases from J, the junction kept 10 bases outside the gene matches.

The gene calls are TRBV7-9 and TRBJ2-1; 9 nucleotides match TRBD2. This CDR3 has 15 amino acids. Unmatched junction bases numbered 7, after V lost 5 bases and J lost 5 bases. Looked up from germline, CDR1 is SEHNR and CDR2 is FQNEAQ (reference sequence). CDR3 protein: CASSPLAGSNNEQFF. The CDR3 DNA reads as TGTGCCAGCAGCCCTCTAGCGGGGAGTAACAATGAGCAGTTCTTC.

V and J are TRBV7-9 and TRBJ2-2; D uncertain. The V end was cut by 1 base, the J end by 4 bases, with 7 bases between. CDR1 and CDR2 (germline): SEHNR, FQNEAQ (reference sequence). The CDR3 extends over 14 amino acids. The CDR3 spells CASSLERITGELFF. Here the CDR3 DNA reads TGTGCCAGCAGCTTAGAGCGAATCACCGGGGAGCTGTTTTTT.